Below are 27 T cell receptor beta chains sequenced from a single sample in a study of T cell responses to AZD1222 COVID-19 vaccine. Assay: immunoSEQ multiplex PCR; the TCRdb copy retains only in-frame clones and omits some. Counted here are some 170,000 clones, 75% to 90% occurring once; the ten biggest clones make up 3.5% to 5.5%. The material sequenced was peripheral blood, taken 28 days after the second dose of the MenACWY control vaccine. The source of these receptors is an adult who received the MenACWY meningococcal vaccine as a control.

The chain has TRBV18 and TRBJ1-6, with D perhaps TRBD1 (5 bases). Trimming cost V 3 bases and J 8 bases, with 14 bases left between them. Germline V gene lookup returns CDR1 KGHSH and CDR2 LQKENI. The length of the CDR3 is 15 residues. CDR3 loop: CASSPRAGWHSPLHF. DNA for the CDR3: TGTGCCAGCTCACCTCGGGCAGGGTGGCATTCACCCCTCCACTTT.

The chain combines TRBV4-1 with TRBJ1-2; 7 bases are shared with TRBD1. This CDR3 has 15 residues. V dropped 0 bases and J dropped 3; count of bases not matched to a gene: 4. Germline V gene sequence: CDR1 MGHRA, CDR2 YSYEKL. In nucleotides, the CDR3 is TGCGCCAGCAGCCAAGACAGGGGGGGGGACTATGGCTACACCTTC. Its translation is CASSQDRGGDYGYTF.

The chain is built from TRBV6-5 and TRBJ2-7, with no clear D. V lost 5 bases, J lost 1 base, and 15 bases lay in between. Per the germline V gene, CDR1 is MNHEY and CDR2 is SVGAGI. CDR3 length: 15 amino acids. DNA for the CDR3: TGTGCCAGCAGTATTAACCCCCGGACGTCCTACGAGCAGTACTTC. It codes for CASSINPRTSYEQYF.

CDR3 loop: CASSSMTSGSGNTIYF. The CDR3 region has the DNA TGCGCCAGCAGCTCCATGACTAGTGGCTCTGGAAACACCATATATTTT. This rearrangement joins TRBV5-1 to TRBJ1-3; no clear D. Germline CDR1 reads SGHRS; CDR2 reads YFSETQ. Trimming stripped 3 bases from V and 0 bases from J, with 13 bases between. CDR3 size: 16 residues.

The rearrangement joins TRBV28 to TRBJ1-3; TRBD1 aligns across 7 bases. Trimming cost V 8 bases and J 0 bases; bases outside gene matches: 7. Looked up from germline, CDR1 is MDHEN and CDR2 is SYDVKM. This CDR3 has 15 amino acids. This chain's CDR3 is CASSTGPYSGNTIYF. The CDR3 nucleotides read TGTGCCAGCTCGACAGGGCCCTACTCTGGAAACACCATATATTTT.

The chain recombines TRBV28 with TRBJ1-2; maybe TRBD1 (6 bases). Trimming cost V 6 bases and J 0 bases, with 20 bases left between them. Germline values: CDR1 MDHEN, CDR2 SYDVKM. The CDR3 consists of 17 residues. CDR3 sequence reads: CASRSTGAQGSNYGYTF. CDR3 sequence (DNA): TGTGCCAGCAGATCTACAGGCGCACAGGGATCTAACTATGGCTACACCTTC.

For this clone: Other DNA sequences in the same sample also yield this CDR3. The genes are TRBV18 and TRBJ1-2; D is ambiguous. Between the trimmed V and J ends, which lost 2 bases and 4 bases, there was a span of 5 bases. Germline V gene data show CDR1 as KGHSH and CDR2 as LQKENI. The CDR3 length is 12 residues. The chain's CDR3 is CASSPGLYGYTF. CDR3 nucleotide sequence: TGTGCCAGCTCACCAGGTCTCTATGGCTACACCTTC.

The rearrangement joins TRBV21-1 to TRBJ1-2; TRBD1 is the table's D call and was not checked against the DNA. TRBV21-1 is annotated as a pseudogene. The CDR3 extends over 14 amino acids. The CDR3, as DNA: TGTGCCAGCAGCAACCGACAGGGAAACTATGGCTACACCTTC. Its protein product is CASSNRQGNYGYTF.

This clone was seen more than once but under ten times. The identical CDR3 is also encoded by other nucleotide sequences in the sample. The chain links TRBV6-2 or TRBV6-3 to TRBJ1-2; D is undetermined. Germline lookup yields CDR1 MNHEY and CDR2 SVGEGT. Trimming stripped 0 bases from V and 7 bases from J, with 9 bases between. The CDR3 is 13 amino acids. In DNA, the CDR3 is TGTGCCAGCAGTTACTCGAGATTTAGTGGCTACACCTTC. Encoded protein: CASSYSRFSGYTF.

V and J are TRBV3-1 (or the pseudogene TRBV3-2) and TRBJ1-5; D uncertain. Between the trimmed V and J ends, which lost 4 bases and 11 bases, there was a span of 15 bases. There are 13 residues in the CDR3. The germline V gene has CDR1 LGHDT and CDR2 YNNKEL (reference sequence). The CDR3 sequence: CASSLERESTQHF. DNA for the CDR3: TGTGCCAGCAGCCTCGAAAGGGAGAGTACCCAGCATTTT.

This chain connects TRBV28 to TRBJ2-1; possibly TRBD1 for D (7 bases). V was cut by 6 bases and J by 4 bases, with 13 bases left in between. The germline CDR1 and CDR2 sequences are MDHEN and SYDVKM. This CDR3 spans 14 amino acids. The CDR3 bases are TGTGCCAGCAGGGAGACAGGGACTTACAATGAGCAGTTCTTC. Its protein is CASRETGTYNEQFF.

This sequence joins TRBV6-2 or TRBV6-3 and TRBJ2-7; D call uncertain. V lost 5 bases, J lost 10 bases, and 18 bases lay in between. This CDR3 comprises 13 residues. CDR1 MNHEY and CDR2 SVGEGT come from the germline V gene. For the CDR3, the DNA is TGTGCCAGCAGTCTCATAAGGGCCAGGTCCCAGTACTTC. Its translation: CASSLIRARSQYF.

This clone appeared once. The rearrangement uses TRBV30 and TRBJ2-1; no clear D. The CDR3 is 11 amino acids. Germline CDR1 is GTSNPN and CDR2 is SVGIG (reference sequence). V lost 3 bases and J lost 5, with 5 bases in between. CDR3 sequence (DNA): TGTGCCTGGAGCCAGAACAATGAGCAGTTCTTC. Translation gives CAWSQNNEQFF.

V gene TRBV15 combines with J gene TRBJ2-3; no clear D gene. CDR3 length: 15 residues. Trimming cost V 0 bases and J 2 bases, with 9 bases left between them. Germline V gene lookup returns CDR1 LNHNV and CDR2 YYDKDF (reference sequence). Written as DNA, the CDR3 is TGTGCCACCAGCAGAGAGACGGTCTTCACAGATACGCAGTATTTT. It yields the protein CATSRETVFTDTQYF.

The chain couples TRBV5-6 to TRBJ2-7; D might be TRBD1 (7 bases). Germline lookup yields CDR1 SGHDT and CDR2 YYEEEE. Trimming shortened V by 1 base and J by 6 bases, and 11 bases separated the two germline ends. CDR3 size: 13 residues. CDR3: CASSLQGGGEQYF. The CDR3 nucleotides are TGTGCCAGCAGCTTGCAGGGGGGTGGCGAGCAGTACTTC.

This clone occurred once. The chain has TRBV15 and TRBJ1-3, with no clear D. CDR1 and CDR2 (germline): LNHNV, YYDKDF (reference sequence). The V and J ends lost 3 bases and 2 bases respectively, with 11 bases between them. The CDR3 consists of 15 residues. CDR3 residues: CATSRDPTTGNTIYF. In nucleotides, the CDR3 is TGTGCCACCAGCAGGGATCCCACCACTGGAAACACCATATATTTT.

The J gene is TRBJ2-1, the V gene TRBV4-3, with 8 nucleotides matching TRBD1. The CDR3 covers 16 residues. J lost 4 bases, V lost 6 bases, and 11 bases had no gene match. CDR1 LGHNA and CDR2 YSLEER come from the germline V gene. DNA of the CDR3: TGCGCCAGCAGAGCCTCCGGGACAGGCCAATACAATGAGCAGTTCTTC. Translation: CASRASGTGQYNEQFF.

The V call is TRBV18, the J call TRBJ2-7, with D perhaps matching TRBD1 or TRBD2 (5 bases each). V gave up 3 bases and J gave up 9 bases, with 18 bases separating them. The CDR3 totals 14 residues. Germline V CDR1 and CDR2: KGHSH, LQKENI. The CDR3 loop is CASSPGTANIGQYF. The CDR3, as DNA: TGTGCCAGCTCACCCGGGACGGCTAACATTGGGCAGTACTTC.

This chain joins TRBV7-9 and TRBJ1-1, with D uncertain. The CDR3 totals 12 residues. V lost 3 bases and J 10 bases, leaving 12 bases between the germline ends. Germline lookup yields CDR1 SEHNR and CDR2 FQNEAQ (reference sequence). Written as DNA, the CDR3 is TGTGCCAGCAGCTTTGGTGTCGGTTCAGCTTTCTTT. Translation gives CASSFGVGSAFF.

J is TRBJ2-1 and V is TRBV7-3; 9 bases line up with TRBD1. Germline CDR1 and CDR2: SGHTA and FQGTGA. The CDR3 consists of 15 residues. Trimming cost V 1 base and J 10 bases; bases outside gene matches: 8. CDR3 sequence: CASSLMGQGINEQFF. The CDR3 bases are TGTGCCAGCAGCTTAATGGGACAGGGTATAAACGAGCAGTTCTTC.

In its sample, this clone was seen once. The genes are TRBV10-2 and TRBJ2-7, with TRBD1 matching over 11 bases. Unmatched junction bases numbered 17, after V lost 7 bases and J lost 6 bases. From germline, CDR1 is WSHSY and CDR2 SAAADI. This CDR3 has 17 residues. CDR3: CASIEIRPGQGVIEQYF. The CDR3 DNA reads TGCGCCAGCATCGAAATCAGACCGGGACAGGGGGTTATCGAGCAGTACTTC.

V usage is TRBV18 and J usage is TRBJ1-4, with D unclear. Between the trimmed V and J ends, which lost 5 bases and 6 bases, there was a span of 10 bases. The CDR3 runs 13 residues. Germline CDR1 reads KGHSH; CDR2 reads LQKENI. This CDR3 reads CASSTLGDEKLFF. The CDR3 region has the DNA TGTGCCAGCTCAACATTGGGCGATGAAAAACTGTTTTTT.

The chain couples TRBV7-2 to TRBJ2-3, with a weak D call TRBD2 (8 bases). This CDR3 spans 16 amino acids. In germline, CDR1 is SGHTA, CDR2 FQGNSA. Deletions cut 5 bases from V and 4 bases from J, with 19 bases between. The CDR3 DNA sequence: TGTGCCAGCAGCCTAGGGGGCGGGAGGTACGCAGATACGCAGTATTTT. It codes for CASSLGGGRYADTQYF.

The rearrangement joins TRBV28 to TRBJ2-3; D is unclear. The length of the CDR3 is 13 residues. With 8 bases removed from V and 0 bases from J, the gap between germline ends came to 9 bases. Germline CDR1 and CDR2: MDHEN and SYDVKM. The CDR3 is CASWQKSTDTQYF. CDR3 coding DNA: TGTGCCAGCTGGCAGAAAAGCACAGATACGCAGTATTTT. Filled out from reference TRBV28 and TRBJ2-3, the complete variable domain reads DVKVTQSSRYLVKRTGEKVFLECVQDMDHENMFWYRQDPGLGLRLIYFSYDVKMKEKGDIPEGYSVSREKKERFSLILESASTNQTSMYLCASWQKSTDTQYFGPGTRLTVL.

J is TRBJ1-2 and V is TRBV6-5; 9 bases align to TRBD1. V was pared by 10 bases and J by 4 bases, with 13 bases of the junction left unmatched. This CDR3 has 15 amino acids. Germline values: CDR1 MNHEY, CDR2 SVGAGI. CDR3 sequence (DNA): TGTGCCACCTCGCCCCCCGGGACAGGGACCTATGGCTACACCTTC. Its protein is CATSPPGTGTYGYTF.

The chain is built from TRBV6-5 and TRBJ1-6; TRBD1 might be the D (5 bases). V was trimmed by 9 bases and J by 0 bases, leaving 9 bases between them. The CDR3 runs 14 residues. Germline loops: CDR1 MNHEY, CDR2 SVGAGI. The CDR3 DNA reads TGTGCCAGTGAGGGGAGCTCCTATAATTCACCCCTCCACTTT. Its translation: CASEGSSYNSPLHF.

V and J are TRBV19 and TRBJ1-1, with D possibly being TRBD1 (5 bases). The CDR3 covers 15 residues. V was trimmed by 3 bases and J by 1 base, leaving 12 bases between them. Germline-derived CDR1 and CDR2 are LNHDA and SQIVND (reference sequence). CDR3 sequence (DNA): TGTGCCAGTAGTATTTGGGGGATTAGGAACACTGAAGCTTTCTTT. It specifies CASSIWGIRNTEAFF. The full variable domain, rest sourced from reference TRBV19 and TRBJ1-1, is DGGITQSPKYLFRKEGQNVTLSCEQNLNHDAMYWYRQDPGQGLRLIYYSQIVNDFQKGDIAEGYSVSREKKESFPLTVTSAQKNPTAFYLCASSIWGIRNTEAFFGQGTRLTVV.